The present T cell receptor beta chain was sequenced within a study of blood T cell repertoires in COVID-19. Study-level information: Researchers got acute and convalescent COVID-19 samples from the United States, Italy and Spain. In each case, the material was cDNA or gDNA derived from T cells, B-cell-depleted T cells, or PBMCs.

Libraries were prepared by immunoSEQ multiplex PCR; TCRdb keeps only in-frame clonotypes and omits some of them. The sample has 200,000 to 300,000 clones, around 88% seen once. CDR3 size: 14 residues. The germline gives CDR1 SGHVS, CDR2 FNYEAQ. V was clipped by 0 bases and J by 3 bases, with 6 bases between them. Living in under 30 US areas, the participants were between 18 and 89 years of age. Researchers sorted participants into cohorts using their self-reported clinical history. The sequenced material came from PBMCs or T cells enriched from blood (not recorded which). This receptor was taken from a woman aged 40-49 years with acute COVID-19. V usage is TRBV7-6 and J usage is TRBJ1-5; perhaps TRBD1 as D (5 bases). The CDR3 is CASSLAQDNQPQHF. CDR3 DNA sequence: TGTGCCAGCAGCTTAGCACAGGACAATCAGCCCCAGCATTTT.